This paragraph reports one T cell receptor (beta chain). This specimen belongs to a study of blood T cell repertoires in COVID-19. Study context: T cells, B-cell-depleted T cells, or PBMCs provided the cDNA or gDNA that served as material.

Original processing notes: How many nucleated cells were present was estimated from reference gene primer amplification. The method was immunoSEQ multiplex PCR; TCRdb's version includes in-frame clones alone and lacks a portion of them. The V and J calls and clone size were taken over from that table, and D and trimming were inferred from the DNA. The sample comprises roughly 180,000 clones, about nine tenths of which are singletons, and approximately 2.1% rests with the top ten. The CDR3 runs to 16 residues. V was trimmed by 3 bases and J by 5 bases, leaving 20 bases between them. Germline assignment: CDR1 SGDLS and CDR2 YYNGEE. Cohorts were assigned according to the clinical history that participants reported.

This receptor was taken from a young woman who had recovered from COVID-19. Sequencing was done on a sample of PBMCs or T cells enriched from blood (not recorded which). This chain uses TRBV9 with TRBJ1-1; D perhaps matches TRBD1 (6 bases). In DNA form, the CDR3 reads TGTGCCAGCAGCGCCCCACTACAGGGTACCGGGACTGAAGCTTTCTTT. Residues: CASSAPLQGTGTEAFF.